This TCR beta chain is drawn from a study of cytomegalovirus exposure and HLA in healthy donors. The validation cohort, a group of more than 95 subjects, included the donors and was separate from the roughly 600-subject first cohort. Sequenced by immunoSEQ multiplex PCR; TCRdb stores in-frame clones only, minus some. The table has some 44,000 clones, 80% to 95% seen once. Germline values: CDR1 SGHTA, CDR2 FQGTGA. The CDR3 consists of 14 residues. Trimming took 4 bases from V and 4 from J, leaving 13 bases between them. This clonotype was sampled from a man aged 18-30 years in good health and CMV-seronegative. The chain carries TRBV7-3 and TRBJ1-2; weak D call: TRBD1 (6 bases). Material for sequencing was PBMCs. The CDR3: CASSSGTMAYGYTF. CDR3 coding DNA: TGTGCCAGCAGCTCCGGGACAATGGCCTATGGCTACACCTTC.